Listed below are T cell receptor beta chains from one sample, sequenced in a study of blood T cell repertoires in COVID-19. TCRdb's copy holds only in-frame clones and misses some; the assay was immunoSEQ multiplex PCR. The table lists about 74,000 clones, more than 80% of them singletons. Sequences were obtained from peripheral blood. All receptors come from a human donor in a cohort sampled during active COVID-19. Each CDR3 is given with its conserved first and last residue. A D gene is named only where the DNA matches it firmly. Expanded clones get a size class; other rows say once, few or many, or leave the size out.

v_call: TRBV18
cdr3_length: 12
clone_size: -
j_call: TRBJ1-1
d_call: -
cdr3_aa: CASSPSGVEAFF
cdr3_nt: TGTGCCAGCTCACCGTCAGGGGTTGAAGCTTTCTTT

v_call: TRBV3-1/TRBV3-2
cdr3_length: 16
clone_size: -
j_call: TRBJ2-7
d_call: TRBD2
cdr3_aa: CASSLSSSGGAYEQYF
cdr3_nt: TGTGCCAGCAGCCTATCGTCTAGCGGGGGGGCCTACGAGCAGTACTTC

v_call: TRBV21-1
cdr3_length: 14
clone_size: -
j_call: TRBJ2-4
d_call: -
cdr3_aa: CASSKEPGKNIQYF
cdr3_nt: TGTGCCAGCAGCAAAGAGCCAGGGAAAAACATTCAGTACTTC

v_call: TRBV13
cdr3_length: 11
clone_size: -
j_call: TRBJ2-3
d_call: TRBD1
cdr3_aa: CASSMTGRQYF
cdr3_nt: TGTGCCAGCAGCATGACAGGGAGGCAGTATTTT

v_call: TRBV6-1
cdr3_length: 17
clone_size: -
j_call: TRBJ2-1
d_call: TRBD2
cdr3_aa: CASSEIAGGRSYNEQFF
cdr3_nt: TGTGCCAGCAGTGAAATAGCGGGGGGTCGCTCCTACAATGAGCAGTTCTTC

v_call: TRBV6-5
cdr3_length: 13
clone_size: -
j_call: TRBJ2-7
d_call: TRBD1
cdr3_aa: CASCGQGDYEQYF
cdr3_nt: TGTGCCAGTTGCGGACAGGGGGACTACGAGCAGTACTTC

v_call: TRBV18
cdr3_length: 18
clone_size: -
j_call: TRBJ2-3
d_call: TRBD2
cdr3_aa: CASSPRPTLAGSTDTQYF
cdr3_nt: TGTGCCAGCTCACCACGCCCCACATTAGCGGGGAGCACAGATACGCAGTATTTT

v_call: TRBV6-5
cdr3_length: 16
clone_size: once
j_call: TRBJ1-2
d_call: -
cdr3_aa: CASSFARVRGGYGYTF
cdr3_nt: TGTGCCAGCAGTTTCGCGAGGGTACGTGGCGGCTATGGCTACACCTTC

v_call: TRBV27
cdr3_length: 14
clone_size: once
j_call: TRBJ2-3
d_call: -
cdr3_aa: CASRRQLGVDTQYF
cdr3_nt: TGTGCCAGCCGAAGACAGCTAGGGGTAGATACGCAGTATTTT

v_call: TRBV30
cdr3_length: 14
clone_size: -
j_call: TRBJ2-3
d_call: TRBD2
cdr3_aa: CAWQWTSAPDTQYF
cdr3_nt: TGTGCCTGGCAGTGGACTAGCGCCCCAGATACGCAGTATTTT

v_call: TRBV5-1
cdr3_length: 17
clone_size: -
j_call: TRBJ1-4
d_call: TRBD1
cdr3_aa: CASSAGQGRLTNEKLFF
cdr3_nt: TGCGCCAGCAGCGCCGGACAGGGGAGACTAACTAATGAAAAACTGTTTTTT

v_call: TRBV19
cdr3_length: 15
clone_size: few
j_call: TRBJ2-6
d_call: -
cdr3_aa: CASTPQHSGANVLTF
cdr3_nt: TGTGCCAGTACCCCCCAACACTCTGGGGCCAACGTCCTGACTTTC

v_call: TRBV27
cdr3_length: 14
clone_size: -
j_call: TRBJ2-2
d_call: TRBD1
cdr3_aa: CASSLTGWAGELFF
cdr3_nt: TGTGCCAGCAGTTTGACAGGGTGGGCCGGGGAGCTGTTTTTT

v_call: TRBV10-3
cdr3_length: 18
clone_size: -
j_call: TRBJ2-6
d_call: TRBD1
cdr3_aa: CAISAGQGFVSGANVLTF
cdr3_nt: TGTGCCATCAGTGCGGGACAGGGGTTTGTCTCTGGGGCCAACGTCCTGACTTTC

v_call: TRBV7-8
cdr3_length: 15
clone_size: -
j_call: TRBJ1-3
d_call: -
cdr3_aa: CASSLHADSKNTIYF
cdr3_nt: TGTGCCAGCAGCTTACATGCCGACAGCAAAAACACCATATATTTT

v_call: TRBV28
cdr3_length: 15
clone_size: -
j_call: TRBJ1-5
d_call: TRBD1
cdr3_aa: CASSRYDRGNQPQHF
cdr3_nt: TGTGCCAGCAGCCGTTACGACAGGGGCAATCAGCCCCAGCATTTT

v_call: TRBV5-1
cdr3_length: 15
clone_size: -
j_call: TRBJ1-2
d_call: TRBD1
cdr3_aa: CASSLAGGSNYGYTF
cdr3_nt: TGCGCCAGCAGCTTGGCAGGGGGCTCTAACTATGGCTACACCTTC

v_call: TRBV27
cdr3_length: 16
clone_size: -
j_call: TRBJ2-3
d_call: -
cdr3_aa: CASSLYGGRTTDTQYF
cdr3_nt: TGTGCCAGCAGTTTATATGGGGGCCGCACAACAGATACGCAGTATTTT

v_call: TRBV6-5
cdr3_length: 16
clone_size: -
j_call: TRBJ1-1
d_call: -
cdr3_aa: CASSYEPQGKNTEAFF
cdr3_nt: TGTGCCAGCAGTTACGAACCACAGGGCAAGAACACTGAAGCTTTCTTT

v_call: TRBV19
cdr3_length: 12
clone_size: -
j_call: TRBJ2-5
d_call: -
cdr3_aa: CASSTGSGTQYF
cdr3_nt: TGTGCCAGTAGTACAGGGTCTGGGACCCAGTACTTC

v_call: TRBV4-1
cdr3_length: 17
clone_size: -
j_call: TRBJ1-1
d_call: TRBD1
cdr3_aa: CASSQDLNRGLGTEAFF
cdr3_nt: TGCGCCAGCAGCCAAGATCTGAACAGGGGGCTAGGCACTGAAGCTTTCTTT

v_call: TRBV19
cdr3_length: 15
clone_size: -
j_call: TRBJ2-2
d_call: TRBD1
cdr3_aa: CASTPGTANTGELFF
cdr3_nt: TGTGCCAGTACACCCGGGACAGCGAACACCGGGGAGCTGTTTTTT

v_call: TRBV6-5
cdr3_length: 14
clone_size: once
j_call: TRBJ1-1
d_call: -
cdr3_aa: CASSYSGDHTEAFF
cdr3_nt: TGTGCCAGCAGTTACTCAGGGGATCACACTGAAGCTTTCTTT